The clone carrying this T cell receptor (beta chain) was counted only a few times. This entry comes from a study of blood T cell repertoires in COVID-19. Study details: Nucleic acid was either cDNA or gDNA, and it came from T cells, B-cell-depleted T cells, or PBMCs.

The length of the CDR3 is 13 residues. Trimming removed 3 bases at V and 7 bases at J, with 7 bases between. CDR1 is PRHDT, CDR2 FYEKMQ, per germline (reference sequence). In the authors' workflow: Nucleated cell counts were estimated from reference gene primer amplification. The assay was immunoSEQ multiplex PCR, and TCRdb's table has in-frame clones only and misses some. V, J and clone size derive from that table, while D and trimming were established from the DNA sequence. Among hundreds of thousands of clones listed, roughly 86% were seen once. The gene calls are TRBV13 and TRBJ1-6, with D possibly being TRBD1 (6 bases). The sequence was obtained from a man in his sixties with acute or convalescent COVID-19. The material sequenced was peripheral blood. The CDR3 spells CASSFTGNSPLHF. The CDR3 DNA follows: TGTGCCAGCAGCTTCACAGGGAATTCACCCCTCCACTTT. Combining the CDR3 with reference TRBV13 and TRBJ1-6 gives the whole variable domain AAGVIQSPRHLIKEKRETATLKCYPIPRHDTVYWYQQGPGQDPQFLISFYEKMQSDKGSIPDRFSAQQFSDYHSELNMSSLELGDSALYFCASSFTGNSPLHFGNGTRLTVT.